This TCR beta chain was retrieved from a study of PD-L1 blockade in urothelial cancer (dated by TCRdb to about 2017). As for the study more broadly: Therapy was started in the mid-2010s for all patients, and atezolizumab 1,200 mg was administered intravenously every 3 weeks. About 85% of the 29 patients were males with bladder-origin urothelial cancer, and about 65% of the roughly 30 reported a prior smoking history. Over 28 patients had pretreatment blood TCR-seq, some 24 had at least one posttreatment blood collection, and some 24 had tumor TCR-seq. Whole exome sequencing and RNA sequencing of pretreatment tumors were performed alongside TCR sequencing in the same patients. The study, an exploratory multi-omic analysis, examined somatic, immune and clinical correlates of response to PD-L1 blockade with atezolizumab in urothelial cancer. Blood samples yielded a median of roughly 140,000 T cells and around 80,000 unique TCRs, with median clonality roughly 0.085. Pretreatment tumor samples, along with matched peripheral blood serially collected before and after atezolizumab treatment, were subjected to TCR sequencing. Nine patients reached durable clinical benefit, while some 19 patients did not. Durable clinical benefit was defined as progression-free survival longer than 6 months, and TCR features were also tested against progression-free and overall survival. Patients had an ECOG performance status of 0 or 1 and had received between 0 and 3 prior chemotherapy regimens. Blood samples were analyzed 3 weeks after the start of treatment (second dose) and 6 weeks after the start of treatment. Results the study describes overall, beyond this receptor: A pretreatment peripheral blood TCR clonality below the median was linked to improved progression-free and overall survival. Greater expansion of tumor-associated TCR clones in peripheral blood 3 weeks after the start of treatment was observed in patients with durable benefit (n of about 20, p = 0.022). Small sample size (n of about 30) and many exploratory analyses mean the results are intended to be hypothesis-generating.

About this clone itself: Its recognized antigen is unknown. No base qualities exist here, and no much larger clone lies one base off it.

Each PCR received spiked-in synthetic TCR analog templates so that absolute template abundance could be estimated from read counts. Using the immunoSEQ assay, TCRbeta CDR3 regions were amplified from genomic DNA with bias-controlled V and J gene primers. Sequencing of rearranged TCRbeta segments was performed at approximately 20X coverage. The authors' analysis ran thus. Sequencing errors were corrected by clustering, and CDR3s were annotated against IMGT so that V, D and J genes could be assigned. Out-of-frame and stop-codon sequences were excluded, and only productive TCRbeta rearrangements were used in downstream analyses. Clonality was calculated as one minus the Shannon entropy normalized by the log of the number of unique productive sequences. Clones differing between time points or between blood and tumor were identified by Fisher's exact test with Benjamini-Hochberg correction at adjusted p below 0.01. In TCRdb, the immuneACCESS table is reduced to in-frame sequences with V and J assigned. These tables do not hold every clone; where another copy was compared, an unresolved V gene accounts for under half, and the others remain unexplained. V and J calls and clone size come straight from that table; D and trimming were deduced from the DNA. The sample table contains about 130,000 clones; only one count was recorded for roughly 88% of them. The leading ten clones occupy roughly 2.6% of the sample.

Per the publication, the time point label means: peripheral blood 6 weeks after treatment start. A total of some 30 patients with locally advanced or metastatic urothelial carcinoma, treated at Memorial Sloan Kettering on a trial protocol, made up the cohort. Peripheral blood mononuclear cells were collected pretreatment and during treatment, with between 1 and 8 total time points obtained per patient. The Qiagen DNeasy Blood extraction kit was used to purify genomic DNA from total PBMCs and tumor samples. Collected pretreatment and during treatment, PBMCs were isolated and stored as previously described. V has 5 bases trimmed and J has 6 bases trimmed; junction bases matching no gene number 11. CDR1 and CDR2 were assigned from the germline V gene as SGDLS and YYNGEE. CDR3 length: 15 amino acids, cysteine to phenylalanine. Only CDR3 DNA remains: 45 bases, in frame from the first base.

This TCR derives from a middle-aged man with urothelial cancer. The sequencing used PBMCs, collected around atezolizumab (anti-PD-L1) treatment. The rearrangement combines TRBV9 with TRBJ2-1; TRBD2 matches 7 bases in the middle. The nucleotide sequence reads TGTGCCAGCAGTAAGTGGGGGGGTAAGGGCAATGAGCAGTTCTTC. It codes for CASSKWGGKGNEQFF.